What follows describes a single T cell receptor (beta chain). Germline values: CDR1 SGHDT, CDR2 YYEEEE. The CDR3 runs 17 residues. V trimming: 4 bases; J trimming: 0 bases; junction bases outside the gene matches: 12. This sample was included in a study of blood T cell repertoires in COVID-19. At the level of the study: PBMCs, B-cell-depleted T cells, or T cells provided the cDNA or gDNA that made up the material.

The method was immunoSEQ multiplex PCR; TCRdb's version includes in-frame clones alone and lacks a portion of them. The table lists about 200,000 clones, around 82% of them singletons. The V call is TRBV5-6, the J call TRBJ1-2; TRBD1 matches 7 bases. Sequencing was done on a sample of PBMCs or T cells enriched from blood (not recorded which). This clonotype was sampled from a man aged 35-49 years who had recovered from COVID-19. CDR3 sequence (DNA): TGTGCCAGCAGCCGGGTGCCGGGACAGAGTTCTAACTATGGCTACACCTTC. This encodes CASSRVPGQSSNYGYTF.